This TCR beta chain was documented in a study of CD8 T cells in Susac syndrome (dated by TCRdb to the late 2010s). For the wider study: Of the Susac syndrome patients who were sequenced, six had clinically active disease and about 8 were in clinical remission. Susac syndrome patients were therapy-naive, on corticosteroids (some also receiving IVIg), or on IVIg alone at blood withdrawal. Repertoire sequencing was used to test whether CD8+ T cell activation and differentiation in Susac syndrome was antigen driven. Beyond this particular receptor, the publication reports: The number of individuals in the TCR sequencing and HLA analysis was recognized as being relatively small. In patients with Susac syndrome, the CD4+ T cell repertoire showed no detectable clonal expansion.

Only one count was recorded for this clonotype. No antigen is known for it. Base quality data are lacking; no much larger clone is found one base away. A single read offers scant evidence. Peripheral blood CD8+ and CD4+ T cells from healthy donors, Susac syndrome patients and multiple sclerosis patients were profiled using high-throughput TCR beta sequencing. The Susac syndrome patients fulfilled recently defined diagnostic criteria for either definite or probable disease. Bulk CD8+ and CD4+ T cells were purified by magnetic negative isolation, while CD8+ TEMRA cells were enriched using FACS. Blood was drawn into EDTA tubes, processed within 24 hours, and PBMCs were isolated by density gradient centrifugation. PBMCs intended for TCR sequencing were cryopreserved in liquid nitrogen and were subsequently thawed in a 37 degrees C water bath. Purity of sorted or isolated CD4+, CD8+ and CD8+ TEMRA cells was at least 90%.

RNA was extracted using the RNeasy kit, and about 0.5 to 1 ug of the RNA was reverse transcribed with random hexamers. The immunoSEQ multiplex PCR assay, covering 54 Vbeta and 13 Jbeta segments, was used to amplify TCR beta CDR3 regions. Bias from PCR amplification was corrected by using a synthetic template baseline for primer optimization and for computational correction. Processing in the source paper ran as follows. Only productive sequences were kept, with reads annotated to V, D and J genes according to IMGT and analyzed in immunoSEQ Analyzer. Clonality was calculated as one minus the Shannon entropy normalized by log2 of the number of productive unique sequences. For each patient and control, public and private clones were evaluated within the 100 most prevalent clones. Clones were defined as Susac-specific when absent from the healthy and MS cohorts, from roughly 1,100 published viral clones and from other ImmuneACCESS disease sequences. TCRdb ran its own pipeline on the public reads, namely fastp trimming at Q25 and MiXCR clone calling, and kept in-frame beta chains. Entries that share a CDR3 protein sequence are merged under the most common genes and DNA. These V and J calls are TCRdb output, not the study's own analysis. The sample yields some 250,000 distinct CDR3 sequences; about 96% were counted once. Of the sample, 0.08% to 0.11% falls within the top ten clones.

Looking up the germline V gene (reference sequence) yields CDR1 SGHAT and CDR2 FQDESV. V is pruned by 6 bases and J by 4 bases, leaving 13 bases of the junction without a gene match. From cysteine to phenylalanine, the CDR3 is 17 amino acids long. Only CDR3 DNA is held: 51 bases, read in frame from base 1. The sample was CD4+ T cells from PBMCs. The sequence was obtained from a human donor with Susac syndrome. This chain is built from TRBV11-1 and TRBJ2-1; TRBD1 matches 9 bases in the middle. The nucleotide sequence is TGTGCCAGCAGAAGGACAGGGGCCATATCTTCGTACAATGAGCAGTTCTTC. It is translated as CASRRTGAISSYNEQFF.